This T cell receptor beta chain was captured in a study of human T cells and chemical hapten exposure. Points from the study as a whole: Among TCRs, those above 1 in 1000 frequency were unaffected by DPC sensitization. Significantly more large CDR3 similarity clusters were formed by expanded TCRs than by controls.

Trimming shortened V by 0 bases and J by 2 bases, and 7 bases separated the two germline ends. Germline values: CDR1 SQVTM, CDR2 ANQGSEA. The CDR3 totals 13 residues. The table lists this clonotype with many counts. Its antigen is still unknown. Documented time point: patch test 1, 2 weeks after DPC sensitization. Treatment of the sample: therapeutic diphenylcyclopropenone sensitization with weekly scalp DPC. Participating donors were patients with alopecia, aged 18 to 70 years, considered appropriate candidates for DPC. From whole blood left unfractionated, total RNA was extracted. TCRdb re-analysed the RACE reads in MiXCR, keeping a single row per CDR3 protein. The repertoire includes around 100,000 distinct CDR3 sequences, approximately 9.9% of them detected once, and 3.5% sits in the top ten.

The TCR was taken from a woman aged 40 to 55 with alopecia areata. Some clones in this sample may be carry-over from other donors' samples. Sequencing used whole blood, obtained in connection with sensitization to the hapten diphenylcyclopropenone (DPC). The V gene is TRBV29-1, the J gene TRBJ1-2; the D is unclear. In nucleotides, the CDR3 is TGCAGCGTTGAAGATCCAAGGAACTATGGCTACACCTTC. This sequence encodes CSVEDPRNYGYTF.